These T cell receptor beta chains were read from a single sample in a study of blood T cell repertoires in COVID-19. Measured with immunoSEQ multiplex PCR; TCRdb has only the in-frame clones, and not every one. Of 400,000 or so clones in the sample, over 75% were seen once. Sequenced sample: PBMCs or T cells enriched from blood (not recorded which). The receptors derive from a man under 40 who had recovered from COVID-19. Each CDR3 is given with its conserved first and last residue. D genes are given only for firm matches. Size is omitted from some rows. Given values are once, few, many or a class for expanded clones.

TRBV14	-	TRBJ2-3	12	-	TGTGCCAGCAGCCCTAGCACAGATACGCAGTATTTT	CASSPSTDTQYF
TRBV27	-	TRBJ2-1	16	TRBD2	TGTGCCAGCAGTTTAGGGACTAGCGGGAGGTCCAATGAGCAGTTCTTC	CASSLGTSGRSNEQFF
TRBV12-5	-	TRBJ2-2	16	-	TGTGCTAGTGGTTTGTACTATTCGACGGACACCGGGGAGCTGTTTTTT	CASGLYYSTDTGELFF
TRBV7-3	-	TRBJ2-1	14	TRBD2	TGTGCCAGCAGTTCAGCGGGGCTGACCAATGAGCAGTTCTTC	CASSSAGLTNEQFF
TRBV5-6	-	TRBJ1-3	15	TRBD1	TGTGCCAGCAGCTTGAGGACAGGATATGGAAACACCATATATTTT	CASSLRTGYGNTIYF
TRBV28	-	TRBJ1-5	14	TRBD1	TGTGCCAGCAGTTCAGGGGGCACCAATCAGCCCCAGCATTTT	CASSSGGTNQPQHF
TRBV4-2	-	TRBJ1-5	17	-	TGTGCCAGCAGCCAAGTAGGTAGAGGAGAGGGCAATCAGCCCCAGCATTTT	CASSQVGRGEGNQPQHF
TRBV18	once	TRBJ2-1	13	-	TGTGCCAGCTCACCCCCTGTTGAGAGTGAGCAGTTCTTC	CASSPPVESEQFF
TRBV6-5	once	TRBJ1-5	14	TRBD1	TGTGCCAGCAGGGGTCGGACAGGGGACCAGCCCCAGCATTTT	CASRGRTGDQPQHF
TRBV24-1	-	TRBJ2-1	17	-	TGTGCCACCAGTGATGCCCTCACTAGTTCTATTTACAATGAGCAGTTCTTC	CATSDALTSSIYNEQFF
TRBV25-1	-	TRBJ2-1	13	-	TGTGCCAGCAGTTATGCAGGGTACAATGAGCAGTTCTTC	CASSYAGYNEQFF
TRBV28	-	TRBJ2-5	18	-	TGTGCCAGCAGTCCCCTGTCAGAACTAGAAGGACGCCAAGAGACCCAGTACTTC	CASSPLSELEGRQETQYF
TRBV20-1	-	TRBJ2-3	13	-	TGCAGTGCTAGTTCACCTGAGGAGGATACGCAGTATTTT	CSASSPEEDTQYF
TRBV10-3	once	TRBJ1-4	14	-	TGTGCCATCAGGGGGGGGCTAAATAATGAAAAACTGTTTTTT	CAIRGGLNNEKLFF
TRBV2	-	TRBJ1-1	14	-	TGTGCCAGCAGTATCTGGGGGCGATTCACTGAAGCTTTCTTT	CASSIWGRFTEAFF
TRBV2	-	TRBJ1-1	14	-	TGTGCCAGCACCACCAAGTGGGCGAACACTGAAGCTTTCTTT	CASTTKWANTEAFF
TRBV27	-	TRBJ2-1	14	TRBD2	TGTGCCAGCAGCCTCGGGGACTATTACAATGAGCAGTTCTTC	CASSLGDYYNEQFF
TRBV20-1	-	TRBJ1-5	16	-	TGCAGTGCTAGTGATGCACCAGGGGTTGGCAATCAGCCCCAGCATTTT	CSASDAPGVGNQPQHF
TRBV7-9	-	TRBJ2-7	14	TRBD1	TGTGCCAGCAGCTTAGCCGGGACAGGGGCCGAGCAGTACTTC	CASSLAGTGAEQYF
TRBV29-1	-	TRBJ2-7	13	TRBD1	TGCAGCGTTGAATTGCAGGACAGGGGTGAACAGTACTTC	CSVELQDRGEQYF
TRBV6-1	-	TRBJ2-5	16	TRBD2	TGTGCCAGCAGTGAAACTAGCGGGAGGGACCCTCGGACCCAGTACTTC	CASSETSGRDPRTQYF
TRBV5-1	-	TRBJ2-1	14	-	TGCGCCAGCAGCCTAGGACAGCCGTACAATGAGCAGTTCTTC	CASSLGQPYNEQFF
TRBV19	-	TRBJ1-1	15	-	TGTGCCAGTAGTTGGAGGCAGCCTGGGGACACTGAAGCTTTCTTT	CASSWRQPGDTEAFF
TRBV5-1	-	TRBJ1-1	14	-	TGCGCCAGCAGCACCCAGACAGAGAACACTGAAGCTTTCTTT	CASSTQTENTEAFF
TRBV30	-	TRBJ1-6	13	-	TGTGCCGGCCAGTCGGGGGGTAATTCACCCCTCCACTTT	CAGQSGGNSPLHF
TRBV10-3	-	TRBJ2-7	13	TRBD1	TGTGCCATCAGTCGGACAGGGACCTACGAGCAGTACTTC	CAISRTGTYEQYF
TRBV10-1	-	TRBJ1-6	14	-	TGCGCCAGCAGTGAGTTGCGTAATAATTCACCCCTCCACTTT	CASSELRNNSPLHF
TRBV11-2	once	TRBJ2-7	15	-	TGTGCCAGCAGCCTGACAGTTCGGGCATTGAACGAGCAGTACTTC	CASSLTVRALNEQYF
TRBV7-9	-	TRBJ2-3	15	-	TGTGCCAGCAGCTTAGCACGGGGAGCTACAGATACGCAGTATTTT	CASSLARGATDTQYF
TRBV2	-	TRBJ2-3	14	TRBD2	TGTGCCAGCACACGCGGGAGGGCCGAAGATACGCAGTATTTT	CASTRGRAEDTQYF
TRBV28	-	TRBJ1-5	15	-	TGTGCCAGCAGTTTAGAGATCGACAACAGGCAGCCCCAGCATTTT	CASSLEIDNRQPQHF
TRBV6-1	-	TRBJ2-3	14	-	TGTGCCAGCAGTGATGCAGGAATGGCAGATACGCAGTATTTT	CASSDAGMADTQYF
TRBV27	-	TRBJ2-1	16	TRBD2	TGTGCCAGCAGTACCACACTACGCGGGAGCTACAATGAGCAGTTCTTC	CASSTTLRGSYNEQFF
TRBV24-1	-	TRBJ1-4	16	TRBD1	TGTGCCACCAGTGAGACAGGGGAAGGAACTAATGAAAAACTGTTTTTT	CATSETGEGTNEKLFF
TRBV7-9	-	TRBJ2-7	12	TRBD1	TGTGCCAGCAGCGAGGGGACAGGGACACAGTACTTC	CASSEGTGTQYF
TRBV11-3	-	TRBJ1-1	14	-	TGTGCCAGCAGCTTCCCGACAGTTAACACTGAAGCTTTCTTT	CASSFPTVNTEAFF
TRBV19	-	TRBJ1-2	13	-	TGTGCCAGTAGTATTCAGGGGCTTAGGGGCTACACCTTC	CASSIQGLRGYTF
TRBV6-5	-	TRBJ2-7	15	TRBD1	TGTGCCAGCATCGGAACCGGGACAGGGGCCTACGAGCAGTACTTC	CASIGTGTGAYEQYF
TRBV7-9	-	TRBJ2-7	12	-	TGTGCCAGCAGCTTAGCGCTAAACGAGCAGTACTTC	CASSLALNEQYF
TRBV6-5	-	TRBJ2-7	15	TRBD2	TGTGCCAGCAGTTACGGTAGCGGGAGTTTGTACGAGCAGTACTTC	CASSYGSGSLYEQYF
TRBV3-1/TRBV3-2	few	TRBJ2-1	14	-	TGTGCCAGCACCCATGCCGGGTCCTACAATGAGCAGTTCTTC	CASTHAGSYNEQFF
TRBV7-9	once	TRBJ2-2	14	-	TGTGCCAGCAGGGTTAACAGGGCCACCGGGGAGCTGTTTTTT	CASRVNRATGELFF
TRBV12-5	-	TRBJ2-6	21	-	TGTGCTAGTGGTTTGGACCCAAAATCGGACAGTCTGAACTCTGGGGCCAACGTCCTGACTTTC	CASGLDPKSDSLNSGANVLTF
TRBV5-1	few	TRBJ1-1	13	-	TGCGCCAGCAGCCGTGGCCTGAACACTGAAGCTTTCTTT	CASSRGLNTEAFF
TRBV27	-	TRBJ2-1	15	TRBD2	TGTGCCAGCAGTAAACTAGCGGGAGGCTACAATGAGCAGTTCTTC	CASSKLAGGYNEQFF
TRBV10-3	-	TRBJ1-6	15	-	TGTGCCATCAGGGACAGTATCTCCTATAATTCACCCCTCCACTTT	CAIRDSISYNSPLHF
TRBV29-1	-	TRBJ1-5	14	TRBD1	TGCAGCGTTGCAACAGGGGTGGGCAATCAGCCCCAGCATTTT	CSVATGVGNQPQHF